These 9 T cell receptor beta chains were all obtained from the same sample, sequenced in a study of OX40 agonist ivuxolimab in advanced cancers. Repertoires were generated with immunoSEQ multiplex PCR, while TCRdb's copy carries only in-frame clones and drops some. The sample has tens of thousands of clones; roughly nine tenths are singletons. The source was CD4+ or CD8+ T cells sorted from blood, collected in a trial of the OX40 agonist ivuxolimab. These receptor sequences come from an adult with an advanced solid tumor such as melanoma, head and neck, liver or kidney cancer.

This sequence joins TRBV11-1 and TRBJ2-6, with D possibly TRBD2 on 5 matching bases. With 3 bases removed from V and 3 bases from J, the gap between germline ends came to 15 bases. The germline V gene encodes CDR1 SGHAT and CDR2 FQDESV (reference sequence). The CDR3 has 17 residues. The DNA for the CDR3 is TGTGCCAGCAGCTTCTACGGTAGCGATGGTGGGGCCAACGTCCTGACTTTC. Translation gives CASSFYGSDGGANVLTF.

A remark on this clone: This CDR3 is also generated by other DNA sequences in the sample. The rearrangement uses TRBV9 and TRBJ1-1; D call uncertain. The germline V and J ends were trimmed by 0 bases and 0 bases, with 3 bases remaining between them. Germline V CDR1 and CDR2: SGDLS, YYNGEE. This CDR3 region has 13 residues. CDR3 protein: CASSVALNTEAFF. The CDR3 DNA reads TGTGCCAGCAGCGTAGCACTGAACACTGAAGCTTTCTTT.

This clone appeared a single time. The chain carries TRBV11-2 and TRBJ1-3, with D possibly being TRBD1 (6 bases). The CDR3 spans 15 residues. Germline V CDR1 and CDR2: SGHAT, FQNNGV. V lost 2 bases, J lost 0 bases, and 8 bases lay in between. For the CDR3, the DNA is TGTGCCAGCAGCTTAACAGGGCGCTCTGGAAACACCATATATTTT. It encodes CASSLTGRSGNTIYF.

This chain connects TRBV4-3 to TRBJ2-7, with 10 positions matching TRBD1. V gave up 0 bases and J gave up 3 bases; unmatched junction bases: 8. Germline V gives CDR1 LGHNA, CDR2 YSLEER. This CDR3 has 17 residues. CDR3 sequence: CASSQEGRQGANYEQYF. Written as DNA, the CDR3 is TGCGCCAGCAGCCAAGAAGGTAGACAGGGGGCGAACTACGAGCAGTACTTC.

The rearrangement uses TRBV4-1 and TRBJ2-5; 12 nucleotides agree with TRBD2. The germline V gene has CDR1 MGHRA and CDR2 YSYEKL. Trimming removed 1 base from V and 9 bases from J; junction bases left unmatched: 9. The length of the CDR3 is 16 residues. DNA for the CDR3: TGCGCCAGCAGCCAAGCCACGGCTAGCGGGAGGGTCCCCCAGTACTTC. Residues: CASSQATASGRVPQYF.

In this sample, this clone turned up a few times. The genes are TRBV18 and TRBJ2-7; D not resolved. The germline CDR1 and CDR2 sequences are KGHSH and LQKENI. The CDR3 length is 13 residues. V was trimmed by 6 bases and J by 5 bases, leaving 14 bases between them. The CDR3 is CASSPGEYHEQYF. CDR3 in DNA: TGTGCCAGCTCCCCCGGTGAGTACCACGAGCAGTACTTC.

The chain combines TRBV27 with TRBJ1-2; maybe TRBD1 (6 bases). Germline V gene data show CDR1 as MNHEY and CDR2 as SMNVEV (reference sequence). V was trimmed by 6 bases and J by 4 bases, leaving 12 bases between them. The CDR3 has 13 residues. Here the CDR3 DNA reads TGTGCCAGCAGCTGGGACAAAGGCTATGGCTACACCTTC. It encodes CASSWDKGYGYTF.

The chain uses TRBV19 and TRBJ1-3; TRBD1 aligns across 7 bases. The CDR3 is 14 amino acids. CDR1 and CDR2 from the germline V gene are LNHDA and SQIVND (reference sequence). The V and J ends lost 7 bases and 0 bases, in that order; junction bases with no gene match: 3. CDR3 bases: TGTGCCAGTATGCGGGACAGCTCTGGAAACACCATATATTTT. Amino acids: CASMRDSSGNTIYF.

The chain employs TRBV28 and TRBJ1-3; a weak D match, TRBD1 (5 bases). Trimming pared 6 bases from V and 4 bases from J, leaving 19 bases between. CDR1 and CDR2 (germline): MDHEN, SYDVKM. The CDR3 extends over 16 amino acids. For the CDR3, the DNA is TGTGCCAGCAGCGCCCAATCCGGGGCGACCGGAAACACCATATATTTT. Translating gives CASSAQSGATGNTIYF.